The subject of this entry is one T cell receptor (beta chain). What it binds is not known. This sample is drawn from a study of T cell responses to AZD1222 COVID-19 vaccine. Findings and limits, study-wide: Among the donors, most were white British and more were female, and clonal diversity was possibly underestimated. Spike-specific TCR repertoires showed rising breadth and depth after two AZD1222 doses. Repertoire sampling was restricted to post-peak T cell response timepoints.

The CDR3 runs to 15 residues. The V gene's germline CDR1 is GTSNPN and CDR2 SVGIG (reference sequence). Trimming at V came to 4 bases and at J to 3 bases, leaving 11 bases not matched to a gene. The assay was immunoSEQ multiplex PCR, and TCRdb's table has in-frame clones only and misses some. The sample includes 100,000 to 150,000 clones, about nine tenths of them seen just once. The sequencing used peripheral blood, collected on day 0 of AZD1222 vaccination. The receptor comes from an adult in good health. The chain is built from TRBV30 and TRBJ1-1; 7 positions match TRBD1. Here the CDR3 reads CAWNPGQLDHTEAFF. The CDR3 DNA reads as TGTGCCTGGAACCCGGGACAGTTAGACCACACTGAAGCTTTCTTT. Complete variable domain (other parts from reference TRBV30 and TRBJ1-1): SQTIHQWPATLVQPVGSPLSLECTVEGTSNPNLYWYRQAAGRGLQLLFYSVGIGQISSEVPQNLSASRPQDRQFILSSKKLLLSDSGFYLCAWNPGQLDHTEAFFGQGTRLTVV.